This T cell receptor beta chain originates from a study of early T cells in non-severe SARS-CoV-2 infection. TCRdb fed the 5' RACE reads into MiXCR, producing one record per CDR3 protein. The table lists around 94,000 distinct CDR3 sequences, around 13% of them singletons. The V and J ends lost 1 base and 2 bases respectively, with 11 bases between them. This CDR3 spans 14 amino acids. Germline CDR1 and CDR2: DFQATT and SNEGSKA (reference sequence). V is TRBV20-1 and J is TRBJ2-5, with D possibly matching TRBD1 (6 bases). The source of this sequence is an adult who was a healthcare worker with PCR-confirmed SARS-CoV-2 infection or an uninfected control (not recorded which). The sequenced sample consisted of whole blood. CDR3 DNA sequence: TGCAGTGCTAGAGGGCCTCAGGGGCAAGAGACCCAGTACTTC. This sequence encodes CSARGPQGQETQYF.